This passage covers 27 T cell receptor beta chains from one sample sequenced in a study of shared clonotypes between healthy human individuals. Assay: immunoSEQ multiplex PCR; the TCRdb copy retains only in-frame clones and omits some. Among roughly 2.2 million clones listed, just under 95% were seen once. Sequenced material: naive CD4+ T cells from PBMCs. The subset is: CD45RA+ positively selected. The receptors derive from a man between 18 and 35 years old in good health. Some clones in this sample may be carry-over from other donors' samples.

V gene TRBV19 combines with J gene TRBJ2-7; TRBD2 matches at 8 bases. CDR1 is LNHDA, CDR2 SQIVND, per germline (reference sequence). The CDR3 runs 16 residues. The J segment lost 0 bases and the V segment lost 1 base, leaving 5 bases of the junction unmatched. DNA of the CDR3: TGTGCCAGTAGTATAGTACGCGGGAGGACCTCCTACGAGCAGTACTTC. Amino acids: CASSIVRGRTSYEQYF.

Turning to this clone: Other DNA sequences from this sample encode an identical CDR3 as well. The gene calls are TRBV18 and TRBJ2-2; D gene uncertain. Germline loops: CDR1 KGHSH, CDR2 LQKENI. Trimming left V 5 bases short and J 4 bases short, with 5 bases between. CDR3 length equals 12 residues. DNA for the CDR3: TGTGCCAGCTCAACGATCACCGGGGAGCTGTTTTTT. Residues: CASSTITGELFF.

V is TRBV29-1 and J is TRBJ2-5, with D perhaps being TRBD1 or TRBD2 (5 bases each). Germline V CDR1 and CDR2: SQVTM, ANQGSEA. Between the trimmed V and J ends, which lost 8 bases and 14 bases, there was a span of 18 bases. The CDR3 is 10 residues long. CDR3 DNA sequence: TGCAGCTTTATTCCCCGAGGGGACTACTTC. It translates to CSFIPRGDYF.

In this sample, this clone turned up once. Other DNA sequences in the sample encode the same CDR3. The chain joins TRBV28 to TRBJ1-2; D is ambiguous. The CDR3 sequence is 11 residues long. Germline CDR1 is MDHEN and CDR2 is SYDVKM. Trimming took 3 bases from V and 8 from J, leaving 7 bases between them. CDR3 amino acids: CASSFSGGYTF. As DNA, the CDR3 is TGTGCCAGCAGTTTTTCGGGGGGCTACACCTTC.

The chain joins TRBV19 to TRBJ2-6, with TRBD1 as a possible D gene (6 bases). The CDR3 runs to 16 residues. The ends were cut back, 10 bases at V and 0 bases at J, with 16 bases in the middle. Germline V gene data show CDR1 as LNHDA and CDR2 as SQIVND (reference sequence). CDR3 DNA: TGTGCCACCCAGACAGGCCCCCGCTCTGGGGCCAACGTCCTGACTTTC. This encodes CATQTGPRSGANVLTF.

The V and J genes are TRBV9 and TRBJ1-2; TRBD1 aligns across 7 bases. With 3 bases clipped from V and 4 bases from J, the junction kept 6 bases outside the gene matches. Germline values: CDR1 SGDLS, CDR2 YYNGEE. The CDR3 has 14 amino acids. The CDR3 region has the DNA TGTGCCAGCAGCGCCGGGACAGCCGTCTATGGCTACACCTTC. Its translation: CASSAGTAVYGYTF.

J is TRBJ2-4 and V is TRBV7-9, with TRBD2 as a possible D gene (6 bases). Trimming left V 2 bases short and J 6 bases short, with 23 bases between. Germline CDR1 reads SEHNR; CDR2 reads FQNEAQ (reference sequence). The CDR3 consists of 18 residues. The CDR3 nucleotides are TGTGCCAGCAGCTTAAGGGGCGGGCGCCCGCAGGAGGGAAACATTCAGTACTTC. This sequence encodes CASSLRGGRPQEGNIQYF.

The sample holds one count of this clone. The chain uses TRBV11-3 and TRBJ2-5; TRBD2 aligns across 13 bases. The CDR3 runs to 15 residues. Germline V lookup: CDR1 SGHNT, CDR2 YENEEA. J was trimmed by 4 bases and V by 5 bases; bases with no gene match: 4. The CDR3: CASSRGLAGVETQYF. As DNA, the CDR3 is TGTGCCAGCAGCCGCGGACTAGCGGGAGTAGAGACCCAGTACTTC.

J is TRBJ2-2 and V is TRBV5-1; a possible D gene is TRBD2 (6 bases). V gave up 3 bases and J gave up 0 bases, with 15 bases separating them. The CDR3 is 17 amino acids. Germline values: CDR1 SGHRS, CDR2 YFSETQ. CDR3 DNA: TGCGCCAGCAGCTCTAGGGGAGGAGGGGCGAACACCGGGGAGCTGTTTTTT. Amino acid sequence: CASSSRGGGANTGELFF.

Turning to this clone: This sample also contains other DNA sequences that code for the same CDR3. The V gene is TRBV7-9, the J gene TRBJ2-2; 8 nucleotides agree with TRBD1. Germline CDR1 SEHNR, CDR2 FQNEAQ (reference sequence). The CDR3 length is 15 residues. The V and J ends lost 9 bases and 3 bases, in that order; junction bases with no gene match: 9. This chain's CDR3 is CASSPRGHYTGELFF. As DNA, the CDR3 is TGTGCCAGTAGCCCCAGGGGGCACTACACCGGGGAGCTGTTTTTT.

The chain links TRBV12-2 to TRBJ2-7; the tabulated D call, TRBD2, remains unverified against the DNA. TRBV12-2 has pseudogene status. The CDR3 extends over 18 amino acids. The CDR3 DNA is TGTGCAAGTCGCTTAGCCCTGGCTAGCGGGCTGAGCTCCTACGAGCAGTACTTC. It translates to CASRLALASGLSSYEQYF.

The rearrangement links TRBV30 to TRBJ2-7, with D perhaps given as TRBD1 or TRBD2 (6 bases each). The CDR3 has 14 amino acids. The germline V and J ends were trimmed by 3 bases and 1 base, with 13 bases remaining between them. The germline V gene encodes CDR1 GTSNPN and CDR2 SVGIG (reference sequence). This chain's CDR3 is CAWRDQGTSYEQYF. The CDR3 region has the DNA TGTGCCTGGAGAGACCAGGGGACTTCCTACGAGCAGTACTTC.

The chain combines TRBV9 with TRBJ2-7; D is tentatively TRBD1 or TRBD2 (5 bases each). The CDR3 contains 15 residues. The V gene lost 0 bases and the J gene lost 5 bases, with 15 bases spanning the gap. Germline V CDR1 and CDR2: SGDLS, YYNGEE. The CDR3 loop is CASSVEVGAPHEQYF. The DNA for the CDR3 is TGTGCCAGCAGCGTAGAGGTCGGGGCACCCCACGAGCAGTACTTC.

The chain is built from TRBV7-2 and TRBJ2-2; D uncertain. The V gene lost 5 bases and the J gene lost 0 bases, with 7 bases spanning the gap. In germline, CDR1 is SGHTA, CDR2 FQGNSA. The CDR3 totals 14 residues. The CDR3 reads CASSLDANTGELFF. The CDR3 coding sequence is TGTGCCAGCAGCCTCGATGCGAACACCGGGGAGCTGTTTTTT.

The CDR3 protein is CASSTRQGNYGYTF. For the CDR3, the DNA is TGTGCCAGCAGCACCCGACAGGGAAACTATGGCTACACCTTC. This chain uses TRBV7-3 with TRBJ1-2; 7 bases map to TRBD1. Germline V CDR1 and CDR2: SGHTA, FQGTGA. With V trimmed by 5 bases and J by 2 bases, 5 bases remained unmatched. The CDR3 has 14 amino acids.

This clone was picked up one time. This chain links TRBV7-3 with TRBJ2-5; either TRBD1 or TRBD2 may supply D (5 bases each). CDR1 is SGHTA, CDR2 FQGTGA, per germline. The CDR3 consists of 16 residues. The V and J ends lost 3 bases and 4 bases respectively, with 18 bases between them. DNA of the CDR3: TGTGCCAGCAGCTTGGGGCTAGCACAGTGGGGAGAGACCCAGTACTTC. Protein sequence: CASSLGLAQWGETQYF.

The gene calls are TRBV4-1 and TRBJ2-5, with 14 bases identical to TRBD2. The CDR3 has 19 residues. Germline V lookup: CDR1 MGHRA, CDR2 YSYEKL. Trimming cost V 1 base and J 5 bases; bases outside gene matches: 12. CDR3 protein: CASSQGLGLAGVDLETQYF. The DNA of the CDR3 is TGCGCCAGCAGCCAAGGGTTGGGACTAGCGGGAGTAGATCTGGAGACCCAGTACTTC.

The chain recombines TRBV19 with TRBJ2-1; 8 bases fit TRBD1. The germline CDR1 and CDR2 sequences are LNHDA and SQIVND (reference sequence). The CDR3 has 16 amino acids. V was clipped by 5 bases and J by 9 bases; unmatched bases: 15. CDR3 protein: CASSALGARGQGEQFF. The DNA for the CDR3 is TGTGCCAGTAGTGCGTTGGGGGCCAGGGGGCAAGGTGAGCAGTTCTTC.

This chain uses TRBV11-3 with TRBJ2-3; perhaps TRBD2 as D (5 bases). Per germline, CDR1 SGHNT and CDR2 YENEEA. The CDR3 spans 15 residues. V lost 3 bases, J lost 5 bases, and 15 bases lay in between. The DNA for the CDR3 is TGTGCCAGCAGCTTCCGAGACCGGGGTTTAGATACGCAGTATTTT. Protein product: CASSFRDRGLDTQYF.

The chain links TRBV18 to TRBJ2-1; TRBD2 matches 12 bases. The CDR3 is 16 amino acids. Trimming took 2 bases from V and 9 from J; bases not matched to a gene: 8. Germline V gene sequence: CDR1 KGHSH, CDR2 LQKENI. For the CDR3, the DNA is TGTGCCAGCTCACCATCCTCTAGCGGGAGGGCGAGTGAGCAGTTCTTC. This sequence encodes CASSPSSSGRASEQFF.

The chain has TRBV5-1 and TRBJ2-1, with D possibly TRBD2 on 6 matching bases. The CDR3 spans 16 residues. Trimming pared 4 bases from V and 1 base from J, leaving 15 bases between. Germline CDR1 and CDR2: SGHRS and YFSETQ. DNA of the CDR3: TGCGCCAGCAGCCCCAAGCGGGCCCTTTCCTACAATGAGCAGTTCTTC. The encoded protein is CASSPKRALSYNEQFF.

CDR3 loop: CSVVEVTDTQYF. In DNA, the CDR3 is TGCAGCGTTGTCGAAGTCACAGATACGCAGTATTTT. V usage is TRBV29-1 and J usage is TRBJ2-3; D is uncertain. This CDR3 is built from 12 residues. Between the trimmed V and J ends, which lost 4 bases and 2 bases, there was a span of 7 bases. Germline V gives CDR1 SQVTM, CDR2 ANQGSEA.

This chain uses TRBV7-7 with TRBJ2-3; TRBD1 agrees at 9 bases. Germline V gene lookup returns CDR1 SSHAT and CDR2 FNYEAQ (reference sequence). The CDR3 loop spans 16 amino acids. V dropped 5 bases and J dropped 2; count of bases not matched to a gene: 8. The CDR3 DNA sequence: TGTGCCAGCAGCCGAACCCGGACAGGGGTCACAGATACGCAGTATTTT. This sequence encodes CASSRTRTGVTDTQYF.

The chain recombines TRBV6-5 with TRBJ2-7; the D gene is possibly TRBD2 (6 bases). This CDR3 region has 15 residues. CDR1 is MNHEY and CDR2 is SVGAGI in the germline V gene. V lost 7 bases to trimming and J lost 2 bases, with 18 bases between them. In DNA, the CDR3 is TGTGCCAGCACCCAAGATCGGGAGAATCCCTACGAGCAGTACTTC. Its protein is CASTQDRENPYEQYF.

This clone came up once. This sample includes further DNA sequences coding for the same CDR3. The rearrangement uses TRBV27 and TRBJ1-1; 8 nucleotides line up with TRBD1. CDR1 is MNHEY, CDR2 SMNVEV, per germline (reference sequence). The V gene end was trimmed by 3 bases and the J gene end by 4 bases; junction bases not matched to a gene: 4. The CDR3 is 14 amino acids. The CDR3 DNA is TGTGCCAGCAGTTTCCTCACAGGGGGCACTGAAGCTTTCTTT. Translation gives CASSFLTGGTEAFF.

The genes are TRBV29-1 and TRBJ2-3; 9 bases agree with TRBD1. V was clipped by 4 bases and J by 3 bases; unmatched bases: 2. The CDR3 consists of 13 residues. Germline-derived CDR1 and CDR2 are SQVTM and ANQGSEA. This chain's CDR3 is CSVVDRGTDTQYF. As DNA, the CDR3 is TGCAGCGTTGTTGACAGGGGGACAGATACGCAGTATTTT.

This sequence joins TRBV12-5 and TRBJ1-1; D is possibly TRBD1 (5 bases). The CDR3 loop spans 13 amino acids. Trimming took off 7 bases at V and 1 base at J, with 10 bases between the two ends. Germline CDR1 reads LGHNT; CDR2 reads FRNRAP. The CDR3 reads CASAGRGNTEAFF. CDR3 coding DNA: TGTGCTAGTGCCGGGAGGGGGAACACTGAAGCTTTCTTT. The variable domain in full, completed from reference TRBV12-5 and TRBJ1-1, reads DARVTQTPRHKVTEMGQEVTMRCQPILGHNTVFWYRQTMMQGLELLAYFRNRAPLDDSGMPKDRFSAEMPDATLATLKIQPSEPRDSAVYFCASAGRGNTEAFFGQGTRLTVV.